The 20 T cell receptor beta chains listed next were all sequenced from one sample in a study of cytomegalovirus exposure and HLA in healthy donors. With 60 Vbeta and 13 Jbeta primers, the PCR was carried out. The table came from immunoSEQ multiplex PCR; TCRdb's copy has only in-frame clones and leaves some out. The sample has roughly 100,000 clones, 76% seen once; the top ten hold more than 6.5%. Specimen: PBMCs. Source of these receptors: a man in his forties in good health and CMV-seropositive.

The chain uses TRBV7-6 and TRBJ2-1; 8 bases fit TRBD2. CDR1 is SGHVS, CDR2 FNYEAQ, per germline. V shed 4 bases, J shed 3 bases, and the junction held 8 bases outside the gene matches. The CDR3 runs to 16 residues. This CDR3 reads CASSSLSGRDYNEQFF. CDR3 in DNA: TGTGCCAGCAGCTCGTTGAGCGGGAGAGACTACAATGAGCAGTTCTTC.

This clone appeared once. The genes are TRBV7-9 and TRBJ2-3; D unclear. Germline V gene lookup returns CDR1 SEHNR and CDR2 FQNEAQ (reference sequence). Trimming cost V 2 bases and J 0 bases, with 15 bases left between them. The CDR3 has 17 amino acids. CDR3 in DNA: TGTGCCAGCAGCTTAAGGCCATCTCTGAGGAGCACAGATACGCAGTATTTT. Protein product: CASSLRPSLRSTDTQYF.

The rearrangement uses TRBV7-6 and TRBJ2-7; 8 bases agree with TRBD1. Germline V gene lookup returns CDR1 SGHVS and CDR2 FNYEAQ. The CDR3 covers 15 residues. Trimming cost V 7 bases and J 3 bases; bases outside gene matches: 11. The CDR3 DNA sequence: TGTGCCAGCACCCTAGGACAGGGCCAGTACTACGAGCAGTACTTC. This gives the protein CASTLGQGQYYEQYF.

This clone is a singleton in its sample. V and J are TRBV10-3 and TRBJ1-1; D possibly corresponds to TRBD1 (6 bases). Trimming cost V 2 bases and J 3 bases, with 13 bases left between them. Per the germline V gene, CDR1 is ENHRY and CDR2 is SYGVKD. This CDR3 comprises 15 residues. In DNA form, the CDR3 reads TGTGCCATCAGTGAGCGGATTACAGGGCACACTGAAGCTTTCTTT. Protein product: CAISERITGHTEAFF.

The chain's CDR3 is CASSLAGGYEQYF. DNA for the CDR3: TGTGCCAGCAGTTTAGCGGGGGGATACGAGCAGTACTTC. The rearrangement links TRBV28 to TRBJ2-5; TRBD2 matches at 8 bases. The J call is uncertain, as TRBJ2-7 better fits the DNA end. The CDR3 covers 13 residues. Germline CDR1 is MDHEN and CDR2 is SYDVKM.

The V gene is TRBV11-3, the J gene TRBJ1-1; no clear D gene. CDR3 length: 12 amino acids. Trimming shortened V by 3 bases and J by 2 bases, and 4 bases separated the two germline ends. Germline loops: CDR1 SGHNT, CDR2 YENEEA. This chain's CDR3 is CASSFGNTEAFF. CDR3 DNA sequence: TGTGCCAGCAGCTTCGGTAACACTGAAGCTTTCTTT. Supplemented by reference TRBV11-3 and TRBJ1-1, the full variable domain reads EAGVVQSPRYKIIEKKQPVAFWCNPISGHNTLYWYLQNLGQGPELLIRYENEEAVDDSQLPKDRFSAERLKGVDSTLKIQPAELGDSAVYLCASSFGNTEAFFGQGTRLTVV.

This chain joins TRBV9 and TRBJ2-6; D may be TRBD1 (5 bases). CDR1 SGDLS and CDR2 YYNGEE come from the germline V gene. V lost 0 bases to trimming and J lost 2 bases, with 6 bases between them. The CDR3 is 15 amino acids. The CDR3 nucleotides read TGTGCCAGCAGCGTAGAACAGGCTGGGGCCAACGTCCTGACTTTC. Translation: CASSVEQAGANVLTF.

This chain uses TRBV6-1 with TRBJ1-2; a weak D match, TRBD1 (5 bases). V gave up 8 bases and J gave up 3 bases, with 16 bases separating them. This CDR3 is built from 14 residues. From germline, CDR1 is MNHNS and CDR2 SASEGT. The CDR3 is CASVQELGDYGYTF. Written as DNA, the CDR3 is TGTGCCAGCGTCCAGGAGTTAGGGGACTATGGCTACACCTTC.

This sequence joins TRBV11-3 and TRBJ1-1; D not certain. This CDR3 is built from 15 residues. Trimming took off 5 bases at V and 0 bases at J, with 13 bases between the two ends. The V gene's germline CDR1 is SGHNT and CDR2 YENEEA. Here the CDR3 reads CASSLYSGMNTEAFF. The CDR3 coding sequence is TGTGCCAGCAGCCTATATTCGGGAATGAACACTGAAGCTTTCTTT.

Points on this clone: Other DNA sequences from this sample encode an identical CDR3 as well. The chain carries TRBV6-5 and TRBJ2-7; 10 bases map to TRBD1. Germline assignment: CDR1 MNHEY and CDR2 SVGAGI. This CDR3 contains 14 residues. Losses at the gene ends were 5 bases for V and 1 base for J; bases not matched to a gene: 2. The CDR3 sequence: CASSRTGGSYEQYF. For the CDR3, the DNA is TGTGCCAGCAGTCGGACAGGGGGGTCCTACGAGCAGTACTTC.

The V call is TRBV9, the J call TRBJ1-6; 9 bases align to TRBD1. V lost 4 bases and J lost 6; bases outside the gene matches: 5. CDR3 length equals 15 residues. CDR1 and CDR2 (germline): SGDLS, YYNGEE. The CDR3 loop is CASSSQGAGNSPLHF. Written as DNA, the CDR3 is TGTGCCAGCAGCTCACAGGGGGCAGGTAATTCACCCCTCCACTTT.

This clone occurred a few times. This sequence joins TRBV4-2 and TRBJ1-1, with D maybe TRBD1 (6 bases). The CDR3 sequence is 15 residues long. Trimming cost V 3 bases and J 0 bases, with 11 bases left between them. Germline V gives CDR1 LGHNA, CDR2 YNFKEQ. The CDR3, as DNA: TGTGCCAGCAGCCATAATACAGGGTTGAACACTGAAGCTTTCTTT. Amino acid sequence: CASSHNTGLNTEAFF.

The J gene is TRBJ1-1, the V gene TRBV11-2; D is uncertain. CDR3 length equals 13 residues. Trimming left V 2 bases short and J 0 bases short, with 4 bases between. Germline assignment: CDR1 SGHAT and CDR2 FQNNGV. DNA for the CDR3: TGTGCCAGCAGCTTAACAGTGAACACTGAAGCTTTCTTT. Translating it yields CASSLTVNTEAFF.

The chain carries TRBV9 and TRBJ2-3; TRBD2 agrees at 9 bases. Germline V CDR1 and CDR2: SGDLS, YYNGEE. Trimming cost V 3 bases and J 2 bases; bases outside gene matches: 7. The CDR3 covers 16 residues. CDR3 protein: CASSALAGGFTDTQYF. In nucleotides, the CDR3 is TGTGCCAGCAGCGCACTAGCGGGTGGGTTCACAGATACGCAGTATTTT.

The chain is built from TRBV29-1 and TRBJ2-1; a possible D gene is TRBD2 (6 bases). Germline assignment: CDR1 SQVTM and CDR2 ANQGSEA. Trimming shortened V by 6 bases and J by 12 bases, and 15 bases separated the two germline ends. The CDR3 length is 11 residues. CDR3 amino acids: CSVWTSRGQFF. The DNA of the CDR3 is TGCAGCGTGTGGACCTCGCGGGGGCAGTTCTTC.

The V and J genes are TRBV7-2 and TRBJ2-3, with 14 bases that match TRBD2. Germline V CDR1 and CDR2: SGHTA, FQGNSA. V dropped 6 bases and J dropped 2; count of bases not matched to a gene: 7. The CDR3 has 17 amino acids. CDR3: CASSPRLAGGSTDTQYF. DNA for the CDR3: TGTGCCAGCAGTCCAAGACTAGCGGGAGGGTCCACAGATACGCAGTATTTT.

V usage is TRBV7-8 and J usage is TRBJ1-6; 7 nucleotides line up with TRBD1. Germline loops: CDR1 SGHVS, CDR2 FQNEAQ. The CDR3 is 18 amino acids. The J segment lost 0 bases and the V segment lost 4 bases, leaving 9 bases of the junction unmatched. DNA for the CDR3: TGTGCCAGCAGCTCACGCAGCCAGGGGGGCTCCTATAATTCACCCCTCCACTTT. Protein sequence: CASSSRSQGGSYNSPLHF.

CDR3 nucleotide sequence: TGTGCCATCAGTACCAGCGGGGGGCTAGAAGAGCAGTTCTTC. Translation: CAISTSGGLEEQFF. The chain links TRBV10-3 to TRBJ2-1, with 9 nucleotides matching TRBD2. Trimming cost V 5 bases and J 10 bases; bases outside gene matches: 9. There are 14 residues in the CDR3. Germline CDR1 and CDR2: ENHRY and SYGVKD.

The chain combines TRBV9 with TRBJ1-1; no clear D gene. Trimming cost V 0 bases and J 6 bases, with 12 bases left between them. The CDR3 sequence is 14 residues long. Germline CDR1 SGDLS, CDR2 YYNGEE. CDR3 sequence (DNA): TGTGCCAGCAGCGTAGATCCCCGGAGAGCTGAAGCTTTCTTT. The encoded protein is CASSVDPRRAEAFF.

The rearrangement uses TRBV9 and TRBJ2-1; 8 positions match TRBD2. The CDR3 length is 15 residues. V shed 3 bases, J shed 7 bases, and the junction held 9 bases outside the gene matches. CDR1 and CDR2 (germline): SGDLS, YYNGEE. DNA of the CDR3: TGTGCCAGCAGCGCTCAGACTAGCGCCAGAAATGAGCAGTTCTTC. This codes for CASSAQTSARNEQFF. Based on the CDR3 plus reference TRBV9 and TRBJ2-1, the full variable domain is DSGVTQTPKHLITATGQRVTLRCSPRSGDLSVYWYQQSLDQGLQFLIQYYNGEERAKGNILERFSAQQFPDLHSELNLSSLELGDSALYFCASSAQTSARNEQFFGPGTRLTVL.